This T cell receptor (beta chain) was sequenced during a study of blood T cell repertoires in COVID-19. Study-wide background: COVID-19 samples collected from the United States, Italy and Spain covered acute and convalescent phases. The cDNA or gDNA used as material had been derived from T cells, B-cell-depleted T cells, or PBMCs.

V was pared by 5 bases and J by 7 bases, with 6 bases of the junction left unmatched. The V gene's germline CDR1 is SEHNR and CDR2 FQNEAQ (reference sequence). This CDR3 region has 15 residues. Study processing details: Amplified reference gene primers provided the basis for estimating nucleated cell counts. Repertoires were generated with immunoSEQ multiplex PCR, while TCRdb's copy carries only in-frame clones and drops some. That table furnishes V, J and clone size, whereas the DNA furnished D and trimming. The sample carries 250,000 or so clones, around nine tenths recorded once. The genes are TRBV7-9 and TRBJ2-1, with 12 nucleotides matching TRBD2. The sequenced sample consisted of peripheral blood. This TCR was recovered from a woman aged 55-75 years with acute or convalescent COVID-19. The DNA for the CDR3 is TGTGCCAGCAGCCCTAGCGGGAGGGCACGTAATGAGCAGTTCTTC. Encoded protein: CASSPSGRARNEQFF.